This entry features one T cell receptor (beta chain) sequence. This entry belongs to a study of control samples from healthy donors and cancer patients. Trimming took off 4 bases at V and 1 base at J, with 11 bases between the two ends. The CDR3 is 14 amino acids. CDR1 and CDR2 from the germline V gene are SGHDT and YYEEEE. Libraries were prepared by immunoSEQ multiplex PCR; TCRdb keeps only in-frame clonotypes and omits some of them. The table includes 100,000 to 150,000 clones, roughly 90% detected once. Sequencing was done on a sample of PBMCs. The TCR originated in a man between 50 and 59 years old with head and neck cancer. The chain links TRBV5-6 to TRBJ2-5, with D possibly being TRBD1 (6 bases). CDR3 residues: CASSQRDTQETQYF. The CDR3 region has the DNA TGTGCCAGCAGCCAACGGGACACCCAAGAGACCCAGTACTTC.